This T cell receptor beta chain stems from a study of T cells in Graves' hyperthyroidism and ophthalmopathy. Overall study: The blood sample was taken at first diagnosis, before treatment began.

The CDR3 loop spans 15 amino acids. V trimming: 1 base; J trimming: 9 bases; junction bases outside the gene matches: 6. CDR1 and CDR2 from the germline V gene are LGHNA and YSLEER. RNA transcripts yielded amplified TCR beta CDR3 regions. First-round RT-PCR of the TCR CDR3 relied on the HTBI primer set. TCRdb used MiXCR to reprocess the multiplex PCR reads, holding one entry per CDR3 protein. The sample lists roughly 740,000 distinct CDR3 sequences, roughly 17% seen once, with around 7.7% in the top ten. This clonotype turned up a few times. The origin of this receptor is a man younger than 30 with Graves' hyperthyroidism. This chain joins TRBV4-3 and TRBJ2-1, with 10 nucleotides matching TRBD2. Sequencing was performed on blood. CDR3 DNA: TGCGCCAGCAGCCAAGTTCTCGGGACTAGCGTTGAGCAGTTCTTC. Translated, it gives CASSQVLGTSVEQFF.